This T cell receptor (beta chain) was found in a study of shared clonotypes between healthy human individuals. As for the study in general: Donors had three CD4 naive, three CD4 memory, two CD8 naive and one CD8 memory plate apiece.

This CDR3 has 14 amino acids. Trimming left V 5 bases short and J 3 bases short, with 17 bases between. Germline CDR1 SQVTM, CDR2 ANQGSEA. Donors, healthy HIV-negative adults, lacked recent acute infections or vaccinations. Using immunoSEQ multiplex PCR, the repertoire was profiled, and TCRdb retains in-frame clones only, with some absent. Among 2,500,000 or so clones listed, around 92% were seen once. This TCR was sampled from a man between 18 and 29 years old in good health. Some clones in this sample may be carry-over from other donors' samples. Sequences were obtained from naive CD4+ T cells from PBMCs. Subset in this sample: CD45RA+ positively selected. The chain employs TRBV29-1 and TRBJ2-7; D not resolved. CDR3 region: CSVNKGPSYYEQYF. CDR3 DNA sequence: TGCAGCGTTAACAAGGGCCCCTCCTACTACGAGCAGTACTTC.